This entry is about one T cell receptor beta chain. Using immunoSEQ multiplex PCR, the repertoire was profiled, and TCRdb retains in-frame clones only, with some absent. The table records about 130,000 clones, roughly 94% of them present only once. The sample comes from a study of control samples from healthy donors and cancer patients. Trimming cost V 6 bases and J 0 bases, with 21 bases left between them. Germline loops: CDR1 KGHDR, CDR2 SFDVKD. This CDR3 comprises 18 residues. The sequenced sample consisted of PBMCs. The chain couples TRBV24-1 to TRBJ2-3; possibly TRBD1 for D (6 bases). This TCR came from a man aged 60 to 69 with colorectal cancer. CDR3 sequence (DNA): TGTGCCACCAGTCACGACCGTATTTCAGGGGCTAGCACAGATACGCAGTATTTT. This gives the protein CATSHDRISGASTDTQYF.